These 6 T cell receptor beta chains were all obtained from the same sample, sequenced in a study of CD8+CD57+ T cells in acquired aplastic anemia. The template for TCR beta VDJ and CDR3 sequence profiling was genomic DNA. TCRdb re-derived calls from the reads in MiXCR, one entry per CDR3 protein. The data contain approximately 98,000 distinct CDR3 sequences, approximately 48% of them singletons. Sequences were obtained from sorted CD4+, CD8+, or CD8+CD57+ T cells (not recorded which) from PBMCs. These receptors all stem from a human donor in good health, serving as a control.

V is TRBV29-1 and J is TRBJ2-1; 13 nucleotides agree with TRBD2. The germline V gene has CDR1 SQVTM and CDR2 ANQGSEA. The CDR3 has 14 residues. The V and J ends lost 5 bases and 6 bases, in that order; junction bases with no gene match: 4. The DNA for the CDR3 is TGCAGCGTTTTAACTAGCGGGGGGGCCAATGAGCAGTTCTTC. It codes for CSVLTSGGANEQFF.

To note about this clonotype: A read error is possible here, since a much larger clone lies one base away. The V call is TRBV2, the J call TRBJ1-5; D might be TRBD1 (5 bases). The V gene lost 8 bases and the J gene lost 3 bases, with 17 bases spanning the gap. Germline V gene lookup returns CDR1 SNHLY and CDR2 FYNNEI. The CDR3 contains 15 residues. The CDR3: CASVGGDYNNQPQHF. DNA for the CDR3: TGTGCCAGCGTTGGGGGGGACTATAACAATCAGCCCCAGCATTTT.

This clonotype has at least ten counts. The chain links TRBV30 to TRBJ1-1, with unresolved D. Germline loops: CDR1 GTSNPN, CDR2 SVGIG (reference sequence). This CDR3 comprises 12 residues. Deletions cut 1 base from V and 1 base from J, with 4 bases between. CDR3 DNA: TGTGCCTGGAGTGGACGGAACACTGAAGCTTTCTTT. Residues: CAWSGRNTEAFF.

The rearrangement uses TRBV29-1 and TRBJ1-2; possibly TRBD1 for D (5 bases). Germline V lookup: CDR1 SQVTM, CDR2 ANQGSEA. The CDR3 loop spans 13 amino acids. The germline V and J ends were trimmed by 2 bases and 2 bases, with 9 bases remaining between them. Here the CDR3 reads CSVESRGNYGYTF. The CDR3 nucleotides are TGCAGCGTTGAATCTAGGGGCAACTATGGCTACACCTTC.

This clonotype was seen at least ten times. The chain uses TRBV20-1 and TRBJ1-2; no clear D. There are 11 residues in the CDR3. The V end lost 1 base, the J end lost 5 bases, and 5 bases lay between the germline ends. Per germline, CDR1 DFQATT and CDR2 SNEGSKA (reference sequence). This CDR3 reads CSARGLYGYTF. The CDR3 nucleotides read TGCAGTGCTAGAGGCCTTTATGGCTACACCTTC.

Many counts were recorded for this clonotype. DNA of the CDR3: TGTGCCAGCAGTTTTACAGGGGACTACGAGCAGTACTTC. As protein: CASSFTGDYEQYF. The chain links TRBV27 to TRBJ2-7; 7 nucleotides agree with TRBD1. The CDR3 extends over 13 amino acids. CDR1 and CDR2 from the germline V gene are MNHEY and SMNVEV (reference sequence). Unmatched junction bases numbered 2, after V lost 3 bases and J lost 3 bases.